This entry concerns a single T cell receptor (beta chain). This clone was observed a few times. No antigen is known for it. The germline gene is not matched at one end of the junction; a read error may be the cause. The data derive from a study of beta chain features in type 1 diabetes (dated by TCRdb to 2017 to 2018). Turning to the overall study: No differences in mean age, gender distribution, total cell number or subset yield were found between patients and healthy donors. Across all samples, some 100,000,000 sorted cells were examined, and cell number per subset correlated strongly with RNA yield. The study compared the TCRB repertoires of sorted circulating CD4+ T cell subsets in recently diagnosed type 1 diabetes patients with those in matched healthy donors. Whereas all 28 donors provided naive and central memory subsets, regulatory and stem cell-like memory subsets were isolated from just 8 patients and about 8 healthy donors. Findings and caveats that apply to the study as a whole: Type 1 diabetes patients showed a moderate but significant shortening of TCRB CDR3 length in all four CD4+ subsets. Patients with type 1 diabetes made fewer insertions and deleted more nucleotides at VDJ recombination sites, implying thymic rearrangement abnormalities. Shorter templates might have been favored by PCR, but patient and control samples were amplified and corrected together, so both groups would have been affected equally by any skew. Naive, central memory and regulatory TCRB repertoires appeared to be more alike among patients than among healthy donors. Because small numbers of individuals were included in the HLA sub-analyses, any influence of HLA type on TCRB rearrangement was left unresolved. Because cDNA was sequenced instead of genomic DNA, activated cells with high expression could be over-represented, although the groups did not differ in activation or CD3 levels.

From the germline V gene, CDR1 is SNHLY and CDR2 is FYNNEI. CDR3 length: 11 amino acids, cysteine to phenylalanine. Just CDR3 DNA is preserved here, 33 bases in frame from base 1. From each donor, a single peripheral blood sample of around 120 mL on average was drawn into heparinised tubes. Using a panel that included CD45RO, CCR7, CD25, CD127, CD95 and CD27, naive, central memory, regulatory and stem cell-like memory CD4+ T cells were sorted on a BD FACSAria II. All sorted populations exceeded 95% purity. PBMCs were separated immediately by Lymphoprep density gradient centrifugation and were stained directly, without being cultured. So that batch effects would be minimized, each experiment stained and sorted samples in pairs, pairing one healthy donor with one patient. All of the isolated RNA was reverse transcribed with the High Capacity cDNA Reverse Transcription Kit, so expressed TCRB transcripts were sequenced. Deep immunoSEQ sequencing was applied to naive, central memory and regulatory T cell samples, giving an average of roughly 3.6 million total reads per sample. After sorted cells were lysed in RLT buffer, RNA was extracted with DNase-treated RNeasy Micro or Mini kits, with the choice depending on cell number. Each cell subset was processed on its own to prevent cross-contamination, while patient and healthy donor samples were processed together. The immunoSEQ multiplex PCR was used to amplify TCRB sequences from cDNA, yielding 87-bp fragments that span the CDR3 region. The amplicons were sequenced using the Illumina HiSeq platform. The authors processed their data as follows. PCR bias was corrected computationally using synthetic template baselines, and reads within Hamming distance 2 were collapsed, with unmergeable singletons discarded. Reads were aligned to IMGT to assign V, D and J genes, CDR3 length, and insertions or deletions at six rearrangement sites. Within each subset, clonotype counts were normalized to the number of sorted cells before true diversity and Gini coefficients were calculated with the tcR R package. The overlap coefficient, calculated on TCRB nucleotide sequences, was used to measure repertoire sharing. Out-of-frame TCRB sequences from naive cells were analyzed to stand in for the pre-selection repertoire. TCRdb provides this immuneACCESS table in a form limited to in-frame rearrangements. Some clones are lacking; in checked studies, under half of them reflect an unresolved V gene, and why the rest are absent is not known. V, J and clone size derive from that table, while D and trimming were established from the DNA sequence. The sample includes over 650,000 clones, with 11% to 15% observed a single time. The biggest ten clones account for 0.04% of the sample.

This TCR was sampled from a man between 18 and 35 years old with type 1 diabetes. The specimen was naive CD4+ T cells from blood. The cell subset or site label here, explained by the study, means: true naive CD4+ T cells. The chain employs TRBV2 and TRBJ2-7, with TRBD2 as a weak D call on 5 bases. The nucleotide sequence is TGTGCCAGCAGTGTGTACCGGGAACAGAACTTC. The translation is CASSVYREQNF.